This record looks at one T cell receptor (beta chain) sequence and its context. Its specificity is unknown. Other DNA sequences within the sample encode an identical CDR3. PCR primers comprised 60 Vbeta and 13 Jbeta primers. The method was immunoSEQ multiplex PCR; TCRdb's version includes in-frame clones alone and lacks a portion of them. The sample yields around 170,000 clones, more than 75% seen once. The sample is drawn from a study of cytomegalovirus exposure and HLA in healthy donors. Study-wide findings and caveats: Generally TCR sequences proved uncommon, though certain public TCRs appeared in numerous donors. Researchers catalogued some 160 TCR beta chains as cytomegalovirus-associated. Clonal expansion, a later analysis showed, was greater in HLA-associated TCR beta chains than in equally common others.

This clonotype originated in a woman aged 18-30 years in good health and CMV-seronegative. Input material: PBMCs.

The CDR3 protein is CAWSVQGNTEAFF. The CDR3 region has the DNA TGTGCCTGGAGTGTTCAGGGGAACACTGAAGCTTTCTTT. This sequence joins TRBV30 and TRBJ1-1; a possible D gene is TRBD1 (5 bases). In germline, CDR1 is GTSNPN, CDR2 SVGIG (reference sequence). The CDR3 is made up of 13 amino acids. With 0 bases removed from V and 1 base from J, the gap between germline ends came to 6 bases.